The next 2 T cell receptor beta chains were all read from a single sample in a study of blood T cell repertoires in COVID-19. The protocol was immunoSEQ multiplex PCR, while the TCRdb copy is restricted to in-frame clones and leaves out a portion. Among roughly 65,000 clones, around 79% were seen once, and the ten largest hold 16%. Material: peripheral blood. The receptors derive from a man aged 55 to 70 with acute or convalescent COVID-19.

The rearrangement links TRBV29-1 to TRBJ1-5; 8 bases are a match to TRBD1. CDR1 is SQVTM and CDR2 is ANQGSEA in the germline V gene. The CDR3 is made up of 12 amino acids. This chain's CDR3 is CRDRAGNQPQHF. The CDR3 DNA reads TGCAGGGACAGGGCCGGCAATCAGCCCCAGCATTTT.

In DNA form, the CDR3 reads TGTGCCACCCAGAAAAGCGGGGCGAGGGGAGAGACCCAGTACTTC. Translation: CATQKSGARGETQYF. This sequence joins TRBV24-1 and TRBJ2-5; 7 bases are a match to TRBD2. The CDR3 spans 15 residues. CDR1 KGHDR and CDR2 SFDVKD come from the germline V gene. The trim removed 9 bases at V and 4 bases at J, leaving 13 bases unmatched.